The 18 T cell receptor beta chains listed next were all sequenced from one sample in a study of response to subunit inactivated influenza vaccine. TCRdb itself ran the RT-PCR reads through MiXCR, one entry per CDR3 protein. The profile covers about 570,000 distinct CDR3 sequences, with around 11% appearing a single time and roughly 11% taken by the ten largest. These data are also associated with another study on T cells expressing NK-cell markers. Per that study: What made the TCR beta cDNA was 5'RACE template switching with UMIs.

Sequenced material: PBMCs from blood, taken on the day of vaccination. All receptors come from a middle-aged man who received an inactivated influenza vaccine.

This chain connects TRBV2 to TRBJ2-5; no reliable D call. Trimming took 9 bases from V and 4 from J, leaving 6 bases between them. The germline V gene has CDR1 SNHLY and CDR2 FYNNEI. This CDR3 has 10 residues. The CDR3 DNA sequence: TGTGCCAGGGGTGGAGAGACCCAGTACTTC. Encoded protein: CARGGETQYF.

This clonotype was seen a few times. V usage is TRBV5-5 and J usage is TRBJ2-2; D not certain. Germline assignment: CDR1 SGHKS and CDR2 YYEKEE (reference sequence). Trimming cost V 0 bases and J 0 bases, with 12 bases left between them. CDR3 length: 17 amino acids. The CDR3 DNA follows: TGTGCCAGCAGCTTGGCCGGGCAGAGCGCGAACACCGGGGAGCTGTTTTTT. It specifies CASSLAGQSANTGELFF.

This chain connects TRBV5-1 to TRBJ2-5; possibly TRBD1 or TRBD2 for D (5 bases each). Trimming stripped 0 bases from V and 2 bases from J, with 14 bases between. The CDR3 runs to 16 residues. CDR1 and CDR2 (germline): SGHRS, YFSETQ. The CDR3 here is CASSLAPSRAQETQYF. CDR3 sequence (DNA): TGCGCCAGCAGCTTGGCGCCTAGCAGGGCGCAAGAGACCCAGTACTTC. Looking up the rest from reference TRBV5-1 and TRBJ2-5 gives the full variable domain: KAGVTQTPRYLIKTRGQQVTLSCSPISGHRSVSWYQQTPGQGLQFLFEYFSETQRNKGNFPGRFSGRQFSNSRSEMNVSTLELGDSALYLCASSLAPSRAQETQYFGPGTRLLVL.

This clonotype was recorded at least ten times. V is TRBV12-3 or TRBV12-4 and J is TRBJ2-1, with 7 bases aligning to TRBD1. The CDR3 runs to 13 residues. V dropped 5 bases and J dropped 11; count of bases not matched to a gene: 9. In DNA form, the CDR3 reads TGTGCCAGCAGTCCCAAACCGGGACAGAAGCAGTTCTTC. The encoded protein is CASSPKPGQKQFF.

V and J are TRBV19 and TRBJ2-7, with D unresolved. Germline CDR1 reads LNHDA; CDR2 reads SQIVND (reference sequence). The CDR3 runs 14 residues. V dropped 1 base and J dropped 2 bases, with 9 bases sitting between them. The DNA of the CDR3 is TGTGCCAGTAGTATAGGTGGACGGACCTACGAGCAGTACTTC. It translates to CASSIGGRTYEQYF.

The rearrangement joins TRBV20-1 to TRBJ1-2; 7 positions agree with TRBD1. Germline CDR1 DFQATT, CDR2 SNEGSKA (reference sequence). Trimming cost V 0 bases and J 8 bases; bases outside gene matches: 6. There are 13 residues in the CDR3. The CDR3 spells CSARDPAGQGYTF. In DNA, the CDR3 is TGCAGTGCTAGAGACCCCGCGGGACAGGGCTACACCTTC.

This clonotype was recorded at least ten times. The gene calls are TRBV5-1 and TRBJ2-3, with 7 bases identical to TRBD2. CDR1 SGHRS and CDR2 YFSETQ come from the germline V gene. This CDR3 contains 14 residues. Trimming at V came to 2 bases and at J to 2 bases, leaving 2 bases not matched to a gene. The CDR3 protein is CASSLRLATDTQYF. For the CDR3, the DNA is TGCGCCAGCAGCTTAAGACTAGCCACAGATACGCAGTATTTT.

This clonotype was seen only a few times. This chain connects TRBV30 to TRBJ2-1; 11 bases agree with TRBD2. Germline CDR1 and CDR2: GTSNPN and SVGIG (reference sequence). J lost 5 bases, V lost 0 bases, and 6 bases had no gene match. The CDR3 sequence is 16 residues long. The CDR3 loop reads CAWSVFSSGGNNEQFF. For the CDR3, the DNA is TGTGCCTGGAGTGTATTTTCTAGCGGGGGGAACAATGAGCAGTTCTTC.

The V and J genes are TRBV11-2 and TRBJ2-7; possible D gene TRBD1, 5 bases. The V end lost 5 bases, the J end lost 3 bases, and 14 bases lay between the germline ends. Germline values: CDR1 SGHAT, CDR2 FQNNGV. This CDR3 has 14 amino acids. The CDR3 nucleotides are TGTGCCAGCAGCGTCAGGGATTTGGGCTACGAGCAGTACTTC. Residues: CASSVRDLGYEQYF.

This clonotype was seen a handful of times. CDR3 protein: CASSSQGAIHNEQFF. The CDR3 nucleotides are TGTGCCAGCTCATCACAGGGGGCTATCCACAATGAGCAGTTCTTC. This rearrangement joins TRBV18 to TRBJ2-1; 9 positions match TRBD1. With 5 bases clipped from V and 5 bases from J, the junction kept 7 bases outside the gene matches. This CDR3 has 15 residues. Germline lookup yields CDR1 KGHSH and CDR2 LQKENI.

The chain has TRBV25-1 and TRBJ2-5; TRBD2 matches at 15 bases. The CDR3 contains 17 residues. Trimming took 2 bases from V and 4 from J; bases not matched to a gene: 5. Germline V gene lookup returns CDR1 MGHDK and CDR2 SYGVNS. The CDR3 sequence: CASSETRGLAGGETQYF. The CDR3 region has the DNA TGTGCCAGCAGTGAAACGCGGGGACTAGCGGGAGGAGAGACCCAGTACTTC.

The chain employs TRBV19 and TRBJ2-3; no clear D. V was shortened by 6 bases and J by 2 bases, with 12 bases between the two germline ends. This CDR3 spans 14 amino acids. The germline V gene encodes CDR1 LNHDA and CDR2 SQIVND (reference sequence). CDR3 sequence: CASSSTSTTDTQYF. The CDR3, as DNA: TGTGCCAGTAGCTCGACATCTACCACAGATACGCAGTATTTT.

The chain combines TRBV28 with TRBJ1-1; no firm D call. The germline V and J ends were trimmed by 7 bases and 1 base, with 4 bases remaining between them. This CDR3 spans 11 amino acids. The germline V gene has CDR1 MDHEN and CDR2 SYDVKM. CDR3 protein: CASNRNTEAFF. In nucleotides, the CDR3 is TGTGCCAGCAACAGGAACACTGAAGCTTTCTTT. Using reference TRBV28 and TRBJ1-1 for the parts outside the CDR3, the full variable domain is DVKVTQSSRYLVKRTGEKVFLECVQDMDHENMFWYRQDPGLGLRLIYFSYDVKMKEKGDIPEGYSVSREKKERFSLILESASTNQTSMYLCASNRNTEAFFGQGTRLTVV.

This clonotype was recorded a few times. The CDR3, as DNA: TGTGCCAGCAGTGAAGGGGCTAGCGGGGGGGGTAATGAGCAGTTCTTC. Translating gives CASSEGASGGGNEQFF. The chain is built from TRBV6-1 and TRBJ2-1; 12 nucleotides align to TRBD2. The CDR3 runs 16 residues. Germline V gene data show CDR1 as MNHNS and CDR2 as SASEGT. With V trimmed by 1 base and J by 7 bases, 5 bases remained unmatched.

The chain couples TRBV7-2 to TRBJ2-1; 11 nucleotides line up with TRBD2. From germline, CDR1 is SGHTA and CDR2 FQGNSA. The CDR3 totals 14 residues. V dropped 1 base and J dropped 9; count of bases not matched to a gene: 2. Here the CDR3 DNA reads TGTGCCAGCAGCTTAGTAACTAGCGGGAGTGAGCAGTTCTTC. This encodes CASSLVTSGSEQFF.

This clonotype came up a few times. CDR3 coding DNA: TGTGCCAGCAGCGCCTACCGACAGGGGGTTTCCTCTGGGGCCAACGTCCTGACTTTC. It encodes CASSAYRQGVSSGANVLTF. This chain uses TRBV9 with TRBJ2-6, with 9 bases that match TRBD1. Germline lookup yields CDR1 SGDLS and CDR2 YYNGEE. J gave up 0 bases and V 3 bases, and 10 bases lay outside the gene matches. The CDR3 runs to 19 residues.

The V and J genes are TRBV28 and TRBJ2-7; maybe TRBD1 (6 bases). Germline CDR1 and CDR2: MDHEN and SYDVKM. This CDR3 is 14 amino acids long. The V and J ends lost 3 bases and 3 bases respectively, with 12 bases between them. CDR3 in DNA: TGTGCCAGCAGTTTTACCGGGACATACTACGAGCAGTACTTC. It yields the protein CASSFTGTYYEQYF.

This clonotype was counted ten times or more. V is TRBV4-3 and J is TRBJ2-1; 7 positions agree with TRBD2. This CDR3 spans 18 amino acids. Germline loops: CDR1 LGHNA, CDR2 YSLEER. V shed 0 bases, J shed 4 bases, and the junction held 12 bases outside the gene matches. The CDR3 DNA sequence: TGCGCCAGCAGCCAAGATTTGGGACCCACTAGCGCATACAATGAGCAGTTCTTC. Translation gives CASSQDLGPTSAYNEQFF.